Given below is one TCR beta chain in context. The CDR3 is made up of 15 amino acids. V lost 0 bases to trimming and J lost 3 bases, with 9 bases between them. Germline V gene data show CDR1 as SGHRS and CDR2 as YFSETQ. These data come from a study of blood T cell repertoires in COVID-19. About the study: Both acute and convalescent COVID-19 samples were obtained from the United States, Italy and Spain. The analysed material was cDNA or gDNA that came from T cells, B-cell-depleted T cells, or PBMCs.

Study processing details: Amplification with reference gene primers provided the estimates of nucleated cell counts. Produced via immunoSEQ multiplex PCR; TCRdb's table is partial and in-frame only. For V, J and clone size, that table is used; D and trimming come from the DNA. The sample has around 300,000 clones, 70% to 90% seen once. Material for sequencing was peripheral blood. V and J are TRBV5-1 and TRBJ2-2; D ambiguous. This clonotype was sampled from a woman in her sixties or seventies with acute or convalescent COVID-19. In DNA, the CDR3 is TGCGCCAGCAGCTTGGGGCCCGCAGACACCGGGGAGCTGTTTTTT. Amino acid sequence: CASSLGPADTGELFF.